Below are 17 T cell receptor beta chains sequenced from a single sample in a study of neurological immune-mediated disorders (dated by TCRdb to about 2019). The library was prepared using 5' RACE. The sequencing machine was an Illumina HiSeq 2500. The raw public data were reprocessed by TCRdb itself: fastp quality trimming at Q25, MiXCR clonotype calling, in-frame beta chains only. Records with the same CDR3 protein are collapsed into one entry carrying the most frequent genes and DNA. This sample holds 66,000 or so distinct CDR3 sequences; 4% to 6% were observed only once. Less than 3.5% of the sample is taken by the ten largest. The sequenced material came from PBMCs. The source is a woman aged 25 to 39 with multiple sclerosis.

There are many counts of this clonotype. The J gene is TRBJ1-1, the V gene TRBV20-1; 7 positions agree with TRBD1. The V gene's germline CDR1 is DFQATT and CDR2 SNEGSKA (reference sequence). V trimming: 4 bases; J trimming: 2 bases; junction bases outside the gene matches: 7. The CDR3 consists of 14 residues. Here the CDR3 reads CSATSGGGNTEAFF. DNA of the CDR3: TGCAGTGCTACATCGGGAGGGGGCAACACTGAAGCTTTCTTT.

This clonotype was detected ten times or more. DNA of the CDR3: TGCAGCGTTGAAACCCGGGAAAAACTGTTTTTT. It yields the protein CSVETREKLFF. This chain links TRBV29-1 with TRBJ1-4, with unresolved D. The V gene's germline CDR1 is SQVTM and CDR2 ANQGSEA. The V gene lost 2 bases and the J gene lost 8 bases, with 6 bases spanning the gap. The CDR3 is made up of 11 amino acids.

Points on this clonotype: A much larger clone lies one base from this, so it may be a read error. The chain is built from TRBV6-5 and TRBJ1-3, with a possible D match to TRBD1 (6 bases). Germline V gene sequence: CDR1 MNHEY, CDR2 SVGAGI. The CDR3 contains 16 residues. The DNA of the CDR3 is TGTGCCAGCAGTTACTCGTTGGCAGGGGCCGGAAAAACCATATATTTT. As protein: CASSYSLAGAGKTIYF.

This clonotype was recorded at least ten times. The rearrangement links TRBV20-1 to TRBJ2-5; TRBD2 agrees at 10 bases. V lost 4 bases and J lost 7; bases outside the gene matches: 6. Germline V gives CDR1 DFQATT, CDR2 SNEGSKA (reference sequence). The CDR3 consists of 13 residues. CDR3 loop: CSAKAGGLGTQYF. Written as DNA, the CDR3 is TGCAGTGCTAAAGCGGGGGGGCTGGGGACCCAGTACTTC.

The chain has TRBV12-3 or TRBV12-4 and TRBJ2-3, with 7 bases matching TRBD1. The J segment lost 4 bases and the V segment lost 3 bases, leaving 1 base of the junction unmatched. The CDR3 runs 13 residues. Here the CDR3 reads CASSFRGPDTQYF. CDR3 sequence (DNA): TGTGCCAGCAGTTTTAGGGGGCCAGATACGCAGTATTTT.

This clonotype showed up many times. CDR3 sequence: CASSLGGTANYNEQFF. The CDR3 region has the DNA TGTGCCAGCAGCTTAGGGGGGACAGCCAACTACAATGAGCAGTTCTTC. The J gene is TRBJ2-1, the V gene TRBV7-3, with D maybe TRBD1 (7 bases). Germline loops: CDR1 SGHTA, CDR2 FQGTGA. Trimming cost V 2 bases and J 3 bases, with 14 bases left between them. The CDR3 runs 16 residues.

On this clonotype: No DNA is shown, since the ends of the CDR3 on it are uncertain; the CDR3 is the one TCRdb lists. The chain has TRBV9 and TRBJ1-1. The CDR3 totals 19 residues, both ends included. Germline V gives CDR1 SGDLS, CDR2 YYNGEE. The CDR3 is CASSIYLCSVEGLNTEAFF.

This chain links TRBV20-1 with TRBJ1-2; D unclear. This CDR3 has 14 residues. Germline CDR1 reads DFQATT; CDR2 reads SNEGSKA (reference sequence). Trimming took 1 base from V and 7 from J, leaving 16 bases between them. The CDR3 reads CSARVRTAVGGYTF. The CDR3 DNA sequence: TGCAGTGCTAGAGTTAGGACGGCGGTAGGTGGCTACACCTTC.

The table lists this clonotype with many counts. The V and J genes are TRBV20-1 and TRBJ1-4, with D possibly matching TRBD1 (6 bases). Germline CDR1 reads DFQATT; CDR2 reads SNEGSKA (reference sequence). The length of the CDR3 is 12 residues. The ends were cut back, 6 bases at V and 4 bases at J, with 9 bases in the middle. The DNA of the CDR3 is TGCAGTGCGGGGGGCCTTAATGAAAAACTGTTTTTT. Translated: CSAGGLNEKLFF.

This clonotype has a count of ten or more. The gene calls are TRBV5-1 and TRBJ1-3; tentative D call: TRBD1 (6 bases). Trimming cost V 0 bases and J 11 bases, with 21 bases left between them. The CDR3 spans 16 residues. From germline, CDR1 is SGHRS and CDR2 YFSETQ. The CDR3 region is CASSLAFRGAGDAIYF. In DNA form, the CDR3 reads TGCGCCAGCAGCTTGGCCTTCAGGGGCGCCGGAGACGCCATATATTTT.

This clonotype was picked up many times. As DNA, the CDR3 is TGCAGTGCTGGCGGGACTACCAGCACAGATACGCAGTATTTT. It codes for CSAGGTTSTDTQYF. The rearrangement joins TRBV20-1 to TRBJ2-3; TRBD2 matches at 7 bases. This CDR3 comprises 14 residues. With 5 bases clipped from V and 0 bases from J, the junction kept 5 bases outside the gene matches. Germline lookup yields CDR1 DFQATT and CDR2 SNEGSKA (reference sequence).

This clonotype was observed at least ten times. The chain uses TRBV20-1 and TRBJ2-5, with 7 bases that match TRBD2. The V and J ends lost 3 bases and 2 bases, in that order; junction bases with no gene match: 9. Germline V gene sequence: CDR1 DFQATT, CDR2 SNEGSKA (reference sequence). The CDR3 totals 15 residues. For the CDR3, the DNA is TGCAGTGCTAGCCTCACGCCGGGACTACAAGAGACCCAGTACTTC. Amino acid sequence: CSASLTPGLQETQYF.

There are many counts of this clonotype. The chain couples TRBV3-1 to TRBJ1-3; D gene ambiguous. In germline, CDR1 is LGHDT, CDR2 YNNKEL (reference sequence). This CDR3 is built from 15 residues. Trimming removed 1 base from V and 7 bases from J, with 14 bases in between. In DNA, the CDR3 is TGTGCCAGCAGCCAAGTTCTACCGGGTTCGAACACCATATATTTT. This codes for CASSQVLPGSNTIYF.

This clonotype has at least ten counts. The chain couples TRBV3-1 to TRBJ2-2; TRBD2 aligns across 16 bases. Germline CDR1 and CDR2: LGHDT and YNNKEL (reference sequence). V was pared by 4 bases and J by 2 bases, with 10 bases of the junction left unmatched. The CDR3 has 20 residues. For the CDR3, the DNA is TGTGCCAGCAGCCCCCCGACGGGACTAGCGGGGGGGCTCAACACCGGGGAGCTGTTTTTT. Protein sequence: CASSPPTGLAGGLNTGELFF.

This clonotype was detected ten times or more. The chain combines TRBV10-3 with TRBJ2-3; TRBD1 is a possible D gene (7 bases). There are 14 residues in the CDR3. CDR1 and CDR2 (germline): ENHRY, SYGVKD. V was shortened by 10 bases and J by 5 bases, with 19 bases between the two germline ends. CDR3 sequence reads: CATRGGGAGDTQYF. The DNA for the CDR3 is TGTGCCACCCGAGGAGGGGGCGCAGGAGATACGCAGTATTTT.

There are a few counts of this clonotype. Being one base from a much bigger clone, this may be a read error. The chain carries TRBV20-1 and TRBJ1-1; D gene unclear. Trimming removed 5 bases from V and 7 bases from J, with 17 bases in between. Germline CDR1 DFQATT, CDR2 SNEGSKA (reference sequence). This CDR3 is 13 amino acids long. The DNA for the CDR3 is TGCAGTGCTTCCGGGCAAAGCCTGATTGAAGCTTTCTTT. Translation: CSASGQSLIEAFF.

This clonotype was recorded a few times. This chain connects TRBV7-9 to TRBJ2-6; 9 bases line up with TRBD1. V dropped 4 bases and J dropped 3; count of bases not matched to a gene: 13. The CDR3 totals 19 residues. The germline V gene has CDR1 SEHNR and CDR2 FQNEAQ (reference sequence). The CDR3 here is CASSSAPGTGHYGANVLTF. CDR3 nucleotides: TGTGCCAGCAGCTCCGCTCCCGGGACAGGGCACTATGGGGCCAACGTCCTGACTTTC.